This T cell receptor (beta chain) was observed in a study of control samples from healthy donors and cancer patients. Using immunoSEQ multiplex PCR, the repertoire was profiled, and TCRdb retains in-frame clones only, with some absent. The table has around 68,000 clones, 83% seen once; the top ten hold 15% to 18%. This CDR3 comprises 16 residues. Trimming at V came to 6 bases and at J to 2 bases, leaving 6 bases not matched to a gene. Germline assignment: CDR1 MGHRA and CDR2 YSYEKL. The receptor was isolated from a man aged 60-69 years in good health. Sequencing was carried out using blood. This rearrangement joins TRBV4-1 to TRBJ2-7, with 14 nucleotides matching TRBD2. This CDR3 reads CASRRGLAGDAYEQYF. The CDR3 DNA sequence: TGCGCCAGCAGGAGGGGACTAGCGGGAGACGCCTACGAGCAGTACTTC.